This T cell receptor (beta chain) was identified during a study of blood T cell repertoires in COVID-19. Study background: Whether acute or convalescent, the COVID-19 samples came from the United States, Italy and Spain. Nucleic acid was either cDNA or gDNA, and it came from T cells, B-cell-depleted T cells, or PBMCs.

The V and J ends lost 2 bases and 0 bases, in that order; junction bases with no gene match: 3. In germline, CDR1 is MNHEY, CDR2 SMNVEV (reference sequence). CDR3 length equals 15 residues. Original processing methods: Scientists estimated how many nucleated cells there were by amplifying reference gene primers. The repertoire was sequenced with immunoSEQ multiplex PCR; TCRdb's copy has only in-frame clones and lacks some. From that table come the V and J calls and clone size; the DNA was used to work out D and trimming. The sample gives around 71,000 clones, 86% of which show up once; around 2% is in the top ten.

Sequencing input: peripheral blood. The receptor comes from a woman aged 55-70 years with acute or convalescent COVID-19. The rearrangement uses TRBV27 and TRBJ1-1, with 7 positions matching TRBD1. The chain's CDR3 is CASSLQGGVNTEAFF. CDR3 DNA: TGTGCCAGCAGTTTACAGGGGGGAGTGAACACTGAAGCTTTCTTT.